This T cell receptor beta chain was captured in a study of shared T cell receptors in the human thymus. Sequencing used immunoSEQ multiplex PCR; TCRdb keeps in-frame clones, though not all of them. Here the sample spans almost 550,000 clones, around 78% being singletons. This clone has only one observation. The J segment lost 5 bases and the V segment lost 6 bases, leaving 10 bases of the junction unmatched. This CDR3 comprises 15 residues. The germline V gene encodes CDR1 ENHRY and CDR2 SYGVKD. The same specimen was also included in a second study, on human thymus T cells. That study reports: Corrective cardiac operations yielded the resected thymus tissue. In thymic and blood repertoires alike, V and J usage looked biased. Related work showed strongly overlapping thymic repertoires across unrelated individuals.

The sequencing sample was made of thymocytes. This TCR came from a boy under two years old with a congenital heart defect. The chain couples TRBV10-3 to TRBJ2-3; 8 bases are shared with TRBD2. The CDR3 DNA is TGTGCCATCAGCCCAGCGGGAGTGGGCCAAGATACGCAGTATTTT. It yields the protein CAISPAGVGQDTQYF.